The sequence of this T cell receptor (beta chain) was determined in a study of cytotoxic CD8 clonotypes in ibrutinib-treated CLL. The wider study: On average, more than 80,000 productive rearrangements and a few hundred thousand productive templates per sample. Broader study findings: Sustained-remission and progressing patients had unequal sampling times. Relative to age-matched healthy donors, clonality at baseline was higher, and it tracked circulating CD8+ T-cell counts.

A remark on this clone: The antigen is not known.

In germline, CDR1 is SGHRS, CDR2 YFSETQ. Losses at the gene ends were 1 base for V and 0 bases for J; bases not matched to a gene: 3. The CDR3 extends over 15 amino acids. Generated by immunoSEQ multiplex PCR, the TCRdb table keeps only in-frame clones and is missing some. The table shows some 350,000 clones, with roughly two thirds occurring only once. The sequences come from PBMCs, collected after 36 months of ibrutinib treatment. This chain joins TRBV5-1 and TRBJ1-1; 7 bases match TRBD1. The receptor was derived from a human donor with chronic lymphocytic leukemia. As DNA, the CDR3 is TGCGCCAGCAGCTTGCGGGGACAGTTGAACACTGAAGCTTTCTTT. Protein sequence: CASSLRGQLNTEAFF.